Shown below are 19 T cell receptor beta chains from a single sample sequenced in a study of T cell changes during pregnancy in multiple sclerosis. The repertoire was sequenced with immunoSEQ multiplex PCR; TCRdb's copy has only in-frame clones and lacks some. The sample consists of roughly 100,000 clones, about 91% of them appearing once. The material was peripheral blood, obtained in the second trimester of pregnancy. The receptors were sampled from a female donor with multiple sclerosis, enrolled in a pregnancy study.

The chain carries TRBV13 and TRBJ2-1; TRBD2 matches at 8 bases. The V segment lost 2 bases and the J segment 4 bases; nucleotides outside the gene matches: 4. In germline, CDR1 is PRHDT, CDR2 FYEKMQ (reference sequence). The CDR3 sequence is 15 residues long. For the CDR3, the DNA is TGTGCCAGCAGCTTACTAGCGGGCGGGTACAATGAGCAGTTCTTC. Amino acids: CASSLLAGGYNEQFF.

The table lists this clone with a count of one. The chain employs TRBV9 and TRBJ2-2; TRBD1 agrees at 10 bases. CDR1 SGDLS and CDR2 YYNGEE come from the germline V gene. V gave up 2 bases and J gave up 3 bases; unmatched junction bases: 1. The CDR3 runs to 15 residues. The CDR3 sequence: CASSVGTGDTGELFF. CDR3 nucleotides: TGTGCCAGCAGCGTGGGGACAGGGGACACCGGGGAGCTGTTTTTT.

The chain links TRBV27 to TRBJ2-5; 9 bases line up with TRBD1. The germline V gene encodes CDR1 MNHEY and CDR2 SMNVEV (reference sequence). J gave up 5 bases and V 5 bases, and 6 bases lay outside the gene matches. This CDR3 has 14 residues. The CDR3: CASSRGTGRETQYF. CDR3 coding DNA: TGTGCCAGCAGTCGAGGGACAGGGAGGGAGACCCAGTACTTC.

V gene TRBV28 combines with J gene TRBJ1-2, with 7 bases that match TRBD1. Per the germline V gene, CDR1 is MDHEN and CDR2 is SYDVKM. Trimming took 7 bases from V and 2 from J; bases not matched to a gene: 7. The CDR3 is 14 amino acids. The CDR3 loop reads CASKAPGQNYGYTF. As DNA, the CDR3 is TGTGCCAGCAAGGCTCCGGGACAGAACTATGGCTACACCTTC.

The V call is TRBV4-1, the J call TRBJ1-3; no clear D gene. With 0 bases removed from V and 2 bases from J, the gap between germline ends came to 14 bases. CDR1 and CDR2 (germline): MGHRA, YSYEKL. There are 17 residues in the CDR3. Here the CDR3 DNA reads TGCGCCAGCAGCCAAGATGTTGGAGGGAGGGCTGGAAACACCATATATTTT. It specifies CASSQDVGGRAGNTIYF.

V gene TRBV28 combines with J gene TRBJ1-1; maybe TRBD1 (6 bases). The V gene's germline CDR1 is MDHEN and CDR2 SYDVKM. CDR3 length: 14 residues. Trimming cost V 6 bases and J 5 bases, with 16 bases left between them. DNA of the CDR3: TGTGCCAGCAGCCTAACACAGGGATGGACTGAAGCTTTCTTT. This translates into CASSLTQGWTEAFF.

The chain recombines TRBV6-5 with TRBJ1-1; D not resolved. Germline CDR1 and CDR2: MNHEY and SVGAGI. V dropped 2 bases and J dropped 1 base, with 8 bases sitting between them. The CDR3 is 14 amino acids. In nucleotides, the CDR3 is TGTGCCAGCAGTTACGGACGGGGGAACACTGAAGCTTTCTTT. Protein sequence: CASSYGRGNTEAFF.

The chain couples TRBV30 to TRBJ1-1, with D hard to call. Germline V lookup: CDR1 GTSNPN, CDR2 SVGIG (reference sequence). The CDR3 spans 13 residues. Trimming shortened V by 0 bases and J by 1 base, and 6 bases separated the two germline ends. CDR3 coding DNA: TGTGCCTGGAGTGTTGGGCGGAACACTGAAGCTTTCTTT. The encoded protein is CAWSVGRNTEAFF.

The V gene is TRBV15, the J gene TRBJ1-1, with 8 bases identical to TRBD1. Germline loops: CDR1 LNHNV, CDR2 YYDKDF (reference sequence). The CDR3 consists of 14 residues. V gave up 4 bases and J gave up 6 bases; unmatched junction bases: 7. CDR3 amino acids: CATSTHRGLAEAFF. Here the CDR3 DNA reads TGTGCCACCAGCACCCACAGGGGGTTGGCTGAAGCTTTCTTT.

This clone was seen a single time. The chain recombines TRBV6-4 with TRBJ2-7; 7 bases fit TRBD1. CDR3 length: 13 residues. V lost 6 bases and J lost 7; bases outside the gene matches: 9. Germline V gene sequence: CDR1 MRHNA, CDR2 SNTAGT. CDR3: CASSRDRFGEQYF. CDR3 sequence (DNA): TGTGCCAGCAGCCGGGACAGATTCGGGGAGCAGTACTTC.

The chain is built from TRBV7-3 and TRBJ2-3; TRBD2 matches at 8 bases. The trim removed 7 bases at V and 0 bases at J, leaving 6 bases unmatched. CDR1 SGHTA and CDR2 FQGTGA come from the germline V gene. The CDR3 is 15 residues long. This CDR3 is CASTISGASTDTQYF. The CDR3, as DNA: TGTGCCAGCACAATTAGCGGGGCTAGCACAGATACGCAGTATTTT.

The V and J genes are TRBV12-5 and TRBJ2-2; a weak D match, TRBD2 (6 bases). This CDR3 spans 16 amino acids. In germline, CDR1 is LGHNT, CDR2 FRNRAP. V lost 6 bases, J lost 1 base, and 15 bases lay in between. CDR3 nucleotides: TGTGCTAGTGGCCACCTGGGCGGGAAGAACACCGGGGAGCTGTTTTTT. As protein: CASGHLGGKNTGELFF.

V gene TRBV6-6 combines with J gene TRBJ2-2, with 10 positions matching TRBD2. The V and J ends lost 4 bases and 3 bases, in that order; junction bases with no gene match: 5. The germline V gene has CDR1 MNHNY and CDR2 SVGAGI (reference sequence). This CDR3 is built from 16 residues. CDR3 sequence reads: CASSWEREGDTGELFF. The CDR3 nucleotides are TGTGCCAGCAGTTGGGAGCGGGAGGGCGACACCGGGGAGCTGTTTTTT.

This sequence joins TRBV19 and TRBJ2-2, with D unclear. Germline lookup yields CDR1 LNHDA and CDR2 SQIVND (reference sequence). This CDR3 spans 15 amino acids. V was clipped by 7 bases and J by 0 bases, with 12 bases between them. DNA for the CDR3: TGTGCCAGTACCGAAGGTAGCTCGAACACCGGGGAGCTGTTTTTT. Its protein is CASTEGSSNTGELFF.

This rearrangement joins TRBV5-1 to TRBJ2-1; 12 bases map to TRBD1. CDR3 length: 22 residues. The trim removed 2 bases at V and 6 bases at J, leaving 24 bases unmatched. Germline V gene lookup returns CDR1 SGHRS and CDR2 YFSETQ. The CDR3 sequence is CASSFVPPGQGAITVPSNEQFF. The CDR3 coding sequence is TGCGCCAGCAGCTTCGTACCACCGGGACAGGGGGCGATTACAGTACCGTCCAATGAGCAGTTCTTC.

This chain uses TRBV19 with TRBJ1-1, with 7 bases that match TRBD1. CDR3 size: 14 residues. Germline values: CDR1 LNHDA, CDR2 SQIVND (reference sequence). V shed 5 bases, J shed 4 bases, and the junction held 7 bases outside the gene matches. The CDR3 DNA sequence: TGTGCCAGTAGTGAAGACAGGGCCGGCACTGAAGCTTTCTTT. The encoded protein is CASSEDRAGTEAFF.

The chain uses TRBV11-2 and TRBJ2-2; maybe TRBD2 (5 bases). This CDR3 spans 14 amino acids. The germline V and J ends were trimmed by 7 bases and 5 bases, with 14 bases remaining between them. Germline V CDR1 and CDR2: SGHAT, FQNNGV. The CDR3 reads CASTLLERTGELFF. The CDR3 bases are TGTGCCAGCACCCTCTTGGAGCGGACCGGGGAGCTGTTTTTT.

The chain combines TRBV19 with TRBJ2-4; no firm D call. Trimming stripped 8 bases from V and 5 bases from J, with 16 bases between. The CDR3 has 14 amino acids. CDR1 is LNHDA and CDR2 is SQIVND in the germline V gene (reference sequence). CDR3 nucleotides: TGTGCCAGTTCTATAGTTGGCAGTGAAAACATTCAGTACTTC. Protein product: CASSIVGSENIQYF.

The chain carries TRBV2 and TRBJ2-3; possible D gene TRBD2, 6 bases. V was clipped by 3 bases and J by 0 bases, with 16 bases between them. Germline V gene lookup returns CDR1 SNHLY and CDR2 FYNNEI. The CDR3 has 17 residues. The CDR3 DNA reads as TGTGCCAGCAGTGAGAGGAGGCGCGGGACTAGCACAGATACGCAGTATTTT. Translation: CASSERRRGTSTDTQYF.